Listed below are T cell receptor beta chains from one sample, sequenced in a study of T cell repertoires in cytomegalovirus infection. TCRdb processed the reads anew with MiXCR; each CDR3 protein has one entry. The data contain 300,000 to 400,000 distinct CDR3 sequences, around a quarter of them singletons. Their antigens are not known. The sequencing used cultured PBMCs, collected from culture after CMV antigen stimulation. The receptors originated from a human donor in good health (CMV status not recorded). Some clones in this sample may be carry-over from other donors' samples. Each CDR3 is given with its conserved first and last residue. D genes are given only for firm matches. Part of the rows lack a size; the others show once, few, many or a class for expanded clones.

abundance	d_gene	j_gene	v_gene	CDR3aa	CDR3nt
few	-	TRBJ1-2	TRBV12-3/TRBV12-4	CASSWGTANYGYTF	TGTGCCAGCAGTTGGGGGACGGCTAACTATGGCTACACCTTC
-	TRBD2	TRBJ2-3	TRBV7-2	CASSPVAGGSTDTQYF	TGTGCCAGCAGCCCCGTAGCGGGAGGGAGCACAGATACGCAGTATTTT
-	-	TRBJ2-5	TRBV12-3/TRBV12-4	CASSFHRDGETQYF	TGTGCCAGCAGTTTTCATCGTGATGGAGAGACCCAGTACTTC
-	TRBD1	TRBJ2-1	TRBV19	CASSRGSTYNEQFF	TGTGCCAGTAGCAGGGGGTCAACCTACAATGAGCAGTTCTTC
-	TRBD2	TRBJ2-3	TRBV28	CASIKLLGLAGAVGDTQYF	TGTGCCAGCATCAAACTTCTTGGATTAGCGGGAGCTGTGGGAGATACGCAGTATTTT
-	TRBD2	TRBJ2-3	TRBV20-1	CSASASSGSWTQYF	TGCAGTGCTAGCGCCTCTAGCGGGAGCTGGACGCAGTATTTT
-	-	TRBJ2-3	TRBV6-1	CASSAITQYF	TGTGCCAGCAGTGCTATTACGCAGTATTTT
-	TRBD1	TRBJ2-1	TRBV29-1	CSVPLRQGAYEQFF	TGCAGCGTTCCCCTCAGACAGGGGGCTTATGAGCAGTTCTTC
-	TRBD1	TRBJ2-2	TRBV29-1	CSVRLTGTGANTWELFF	TGCAGCGTTCGGCTAACCGGGACAGGGGCGAACACCTGGGAGCTGTTTTTT
-	TRBD2	TRBJ2-3	TRBV4-1	CASSQGLAGDTQYF	TGCGCCAGCAGCCAAGGACTAGCGGGAGATACGCAGTATTTT
-	TRBD2	TRBJ2-3	TRBV7-3	CASSLRTSGGRSDTQYF	TGTGCCAGCAGCTTAAGGACTAGCGGGGGGAGATCAGATACGCAGTATTTT
many	-	TRBJ1-4	TRBV27	CASSSYREDNEKLFF	TGTGCCAGCAGTTCCTACAGGGAGGATAATGAAAAACTGTTTTTT
-	-	TRBJ2-1	TRBV25-1	CASSEFPRDLNEQFF	TGTGCCAGCAGTGAATTTCCGAGAGACCTCAATGAGCAGTTCTTC
many	-	TRBJ1-1	TRBV19	CASTAGLPVPTEAFF	TGTGCCAGTACCGCAGGACTCCCAGTGCCCACTGAAGCTTTCTTT
many	-	TRBJ2-5	TRBV12-3/TRBV12-4	CASSGAETQYF	TGTGCCAGCAGCGGTGCGGAGACCCAGTACTTC
-	-	TRBJ2-5	TRBV14	CASSQDRGGKTQYF	TGTGCCAGCAGCCAAGACAGGGGTGGAAAGACCCAGTACTTC
-	-	TRBJ2-5	TRBV4-3	CASSREIGAYQETQYF	TGCGCCAGCAGCCGGGAAATTGGCGCGTACCAAGAGACCCAGTACTTC
few	TRBD1	TRBJ2-6	TRBV12-3/TRBV12-4	CASSDRASGANVLTF	TGTGCCAGCAGTGACAGGGCCTCTGGGGCCAACGTCCTGACTTTC
few	-	TRBJ2-7	TRBV20-1	CSASGPSYEQYF	TGCAGTGCTAGCGGGCCCTCCTACGAGCAGTACTTC
-	-	TRBJ2-1	TRBV28	CASSPIQRAAVHNEQFF	TGTGCCAGCAGTCCAATCCAACGTGCTGCAGTTCACAATGAGCAGTTCTTC
-	TRBD1	TRBJ2-3	TRBV9	CASSRRQGALADTQYF	TGTGCCAGCAGCCGACGACAGGGGGCCTTGGCAGATACGCAGTATTTT
few	-	TRBJ1-2	TRBV6-5	CASSYRDYYGYTF	TGTGCCAGCAGTTACCGGGACTACTATGGCTACACCTTC
few	-	TRBJ1-1	TRBV7-9	CASSFLAGGTEAFF	TGTGCCAGCAGCTTTCTCGCGGGGGGCACTGAAGCTTTCTTT
many	-	TRBJ2-5	TRBV12-3/TRBV12-4	CASSRPGLLQETQYF	TGTGCCAGCAGTCGACCTGGACTGCTCCAAGAGACCCAGTACTTC
-	-	TRBJ2-2	TRBV25-1	CASSNRQNTGELFF	TGTGCCAGCAGTAACCGACAGAACACCGGGGAGCTGTTTTTT
few	TRBD2	TRBJ2-3	TRBV4-1	CASSQSTGLAGTDTQYF	TGCGCCAGCAGCCAATCGACCGGACTAGCGGGTACAGATACGCAGTATTTT
few	-	TRBJ2-7	TRBV28	CASSSPPGRANEQYF	TGTGCCAGCAGTTCGCCCCCTGGCAGGGCCAACGAGCAGTACTTC
many	-	TRBJ2-7	TRBV7-6	CASSSTTGLEFHEQYF	TGTGCCAGCAGCTCCACTACAGGGCTCGAGTTCCACGAGCAGTACTTC
few	-	TRBJ2-1	TRBV11-3	CASSLVSLEENEQFF	TGTGCCAGCAGCTTAGTCTCGCTAGAGGAAAATGAGCAGTTCTTC
many	TRBD1	TRBJ2-7	TRBV2	CASINDRGVYEQYF	TGTGCCAGCATCAATGACAGGGGGGTCTACGAGCAGTACTTC
many	TRBD2	TRBJ2-1	TRBV7-8	CASSSFSGMDNEQFF	TGTGCCAGCAGCTCCTTTAGCGGGATGGACAATGAGCAGTTCTTC
few	TRBD1	TRBJ1-2	TRBV27	CASSLLSGGGYGYTF	TGTGCCAGCAGTTTATTATCAGGGGGAGGCTATGGCTACACCTTC
many	TRBD2	TRBJ2-3	TRBV7-8	CASSSEAGGAADTQYF	TGTGCCAGCAGCTCGGAAGCGGGAGGGGCGGCAGATACGCAGTATTTT
few	-	TRBJ2-3	TRBV28	CASSLWSGEIPDTQYF	TGTGCCAGCAGTTTATGGTCGGGAGAGATCCCAGATACGCAGTATTTT
-	-	TRBJ1-1	TRBV7-2	CASSLGNRVGSTEAFF	TGTGCCAGCAGCTTGGGTAACAGGGTCGGGAGCACTGAAGCTTTCTTT
few	-	TRBJ2-1	TRBV6-2/TRBV6-3	CASSPRDPDNEQFF	TGTGCCAGCAGTCCCCGGGATCCAGACAATGAGCAGTTCTTC
few	TRBD1	TRBJ1-5	TRBV10-3	CAISETGGSNQPQHF	TGTGCCATCAGTGAAACAGGGGGAAGCAATCAGCCCCAGCATTTT
-	-	TRBJ2-2	TRBV27	CASSLFGNTGELFF	TGTGCCAGCAGTTTATTCGGGAACACCGGGGAGCTGTTTTTT
few	-	TRBJ2-3	TRBV23-1	CALTSGRTDTQYF	TGCGCCCTCACGAGTGGGAGGACAGATACGCAGTATTTT
many	-	TRBJ1-1	TRBV7-2	CASSSDRNTEAFF	TGTGCCAGCAGCTCGGACAGGAACACTGAAGCTTTCTTT
few	TRBD1	TRBJ1-1	TRBV5-4	CASSETGEMNTEAFF	TGTGCCAGCAGCGAAACAGGGGAAATGAACACTGAAGCTTTCTTT
few	TRBD2	TRBJ2-2	TRBV2	CASSPTSGSVGTGELFF	TGTGCCAGCAGCCCGACTAGCGGGAGTGTGGGAACCGGGGAGCTGTTTTTT
-	TRBD1	TRBJ1-4	TRBV6-2/TRBV6-3	CASSYEGTAYEKLFF	TGTGCCAGCAGTTACGAAGGGACAGCGTACGAAAAACTGTTTTTT
few	TRBD1	TRBJ2-7	TRBV7-9	CASSLERGQGIHEQYF	TGTGCCAGCAGCTTAGAGAGGGGACAGGGTATCCACGAGCAGTACTTC
-	-	TRBJ1-2	TRBV5-1	CASSLGQVQDGYTF	TGCGCCAGCAGCTTGGGACAGGTTCAGGACGGCTACACCTTC
many	-	TRBJ1-2	TRBV7-2	CASSPQGPYGYTF	TGTGCCAGCAGCCCTCAGGGTCCCTATGGCTACACCTTC
many	-	TRBJ1-2	TRBV7-2	CASSLSGQTVLNYGYTF	TGTGCCAGCAGCCTCTCGGGGCAGACGGTCTTAAACTATGGCTACACCTTC
-	TRBD2	TRBJ2-1	TRBV13	CASSRTRPSVF	TGTGCCAGCAGCCGGACTAGACCTTCGGTCTTC
few	TRBD1	TRBJ2-1	TRBV27	CASSINRGPYNEQFF	TGTGCCAGCAGTATCAACAGGGGGCCATACAATGAGCAGTTCTTC
-	TRBD1	TRBJ1-1	TRBV24-1	CATRGTGMSTEAFF	TGTGCCACCAGGGGGACAGGGATGAGCACTGAAGCTTTCTTT
few	-	TRBJ1-1	TRBV19	CASTPRMNTEAFF	TGTGCCAGTACCCCAAGAATGAACACTGAAGCTTTCTTT
-	-	TRBJ2-1	TRBV6-2/TRBV6-3	CASSYSGVYNEQFF	TGTGCCAGCAGTTACTCCGGGGTCTACAATGAGCAGTTCTTC
few	-	TRBJ2-3	TRBV20-1	CSAAAGQGLVTDTQYF	TGCAGTGCTGCGGCAGGGCAGGGATTGGTTACAGATACGCAGTATTTT